Listed below are T cell receptor beta chains from one sample, sequenced in a study of spatial heterogeneity in lung cancer. MiXCR, run by TCRdb on the 5' RACE reads, gives a single entry per CDR3 protein. The table records some 3,500 distinct CDR3 sequences, more than 15% of them present only once. The sample here was lung tumor tissue, taken at surgery. These TCRs come from a male donor with early-stage non-small cell lung cancer. CDR3s include the opening cysteine and the closing phenylalanine or tryptophan. The order of the fields is J gene, V gene, clone size, CDR3 protein. The size entry is marked missing in some rows and otherwise reads once, few, many or a size class.

>TRBJ2-3|TRBV28|.
CASSFPSTDTQYF
>TRBJ2-3|TRBV20-1|medium-sized
CSARDLRGQPDTQYF
>TRBJ2-3|TRBV6-1|.
CASSDDGASTDTQYF
>TRBJ2-7|TRBV14|.
CASSHLFYEQYF
>TRBJ2-2|TRBV29-1|medium-sized
CSVTSRTGELFF
>TRBJ2-1|TRBV23-1|few
CASGITGGYNEQFF
>TRBJ2-5|TRBV10-2|.
CASSHSGRGDQETQYF
>TRBJ2-3|TRBV5-6|.
CASRVRGADTQYF
>TRBJ2-1|TRBV20-1|medium-sized
CSALSDRDEQFF
>TRBJ2-3|TRBV12-3/TRBV12-4|.
CASSRAAGRQDTQYF
>TRBJ1-5|TRBV19|medium-sized
CASSTWLDGNQPQHF
>TRBJ1-6|TRBV12-3/TRBV12-4|few
CASSLLGDNSPLHF
>TRBJ2-1|TRBV18|.
CASSRGDIYNEQFF
>TRBJ2-2|TRBV4-1|large
CASSQRTGELFF
>TRBJ2-2|TRBV6-5|.
CASSYSTSATGELFF
>TRBJ2-3|TRBV6-5|.
CASSLLGGGSTDTQYF
>TRBJ1-2|TRBV4-3|medium-sized
CASSVSTGPYGYTF
>TRBJ2-7|TRBV13|few
CASSPDVFSYEQYF
>TRBJ2-4|TRBV12-3/TRBV12-4|medium-sized
CASTRQGIAKNIQYF
>TRBJ2-1|TRBV24-1|.
CATRGKMNEQFF
>TRBJ2-7|TRBV12-3/TRBV12-4|once
CASSFGGRANEQYF
>TRBJ2-5|TRBV29-1|.
CSVDRAGGAATQYF
>TRBJ2-3|TRBV13|large
CASSRSTDTQYF
>TRBJ2-7|TRBV6-1|medium-sized
CASSEEGGRQYF
>TRBJ2-1|TRBV4-1|.
CASSLRSGRATRNEQFF
>TRBJ2-7|TRBV20-1|medium-sized
CSAPGQGGYEQYF
>TRBJ2-1|TRBV10-1|.
CASSRAGGPYNEQFF
>TRBJ2-7|TRBV20-1|.
CSATKGYEQYF
>TRBJ2-1|TRBV24-1|medium-sized
CATSDLSGRAPNEQFF
>TRBJ2-3|TRBV12-3/TRBV12-4|medium-sized
CASSPTGTGGWNTQYF
>TRBJ2-5|TRBV7-6|.
CASSSPREFLTQYF
>TRBJ2-3|TRBV18|medium-sized
CATQSGRSTDTQYF
>TRBJ2-1|TRBV7-9|few
CASSLRGVGAGDEQFF
>TRBJ2-3|TRBV3-1|few
CASSQPGGGQDTQYF
>TRBJ1-1|TRBV11-2|few
CASSLAGKVNTEAFF
>TRBJ2-5|TRBV7-8|few
CASSPTRGDQETQYF
>TRBJ2-5|TRBV28|.
CASSRDYGGETQYF
>TRBJ2-5|TRBV13|few
CASSSSGQNLETQYF